This record looks at one TCR beta chain sequence and its context. Its antigen is undetermined. This record comes from a study of cytomegalovirus exposure and HLA in healthy donors. The PCR ran on 60 Vbeta and 13 Jbeta primers. TCRdb's copy holds only in-frame clones and misses some; the assay was immunoSEQ multiplex PCR. The sample lists about 73,000 clones, roughly 82% occurring once. Study-wide findings and caveats: The HLA-A and HLA-B alleles of most subjects were reportedly predicted accurately from TCR beta sequences. In a later analysis, several top co-occurrence clusters appeared linked to parvovirus B19, influenza, CMV and Epstein-Barr virus. Presence/absence analyses rested on an assumption that sequencing depth was roughly uniform across donors.

Each donor was healthy, and each was a bone marrow donor. The sequence derives from a man aged 65 to 85 in good health and CMV-seronegative. The specimen was PBMCs.

The CDR3 bases are TGCGCCAGCAGCTCCGGGACAGATTCGGAAAAACTGTTTTTT. Protein sequence: CASSSGTDSEKLFF. This chain connects TRBV5-1 to TRBJ1-4; TRBD1 agrees at 7 bases. Germline V CDR1 and CDR2: SGHRS, YFSETQ. The CDR3 is made up of 14 amino acids. V trimming: 3 bases; J trimming: 8 bases; junction bases outside the gene matches: 7.